Listed below are T cell receptor beta chains from one sample, sequenced in a study of vaccination and CD4 T cells after COVID-19. Their target antigens are unknown. From the PCR reads, TCRdb called clonotypes with MiXCR, one entry per CDR3 protein. The profile shows around 4,000 distinct CDR3 sequences, about a fifth of them singletons. Source material: CD4+ T cells from blood, cultured in vitro. The receptors were sampled from a human donor who had recovered from COVID-19. Each CDR3 is given with its conserved first and last residue. D genes are given only for firm matches. Size is omitted from some rows. Given values are once, few, many or a class for expanded clones.

D: NA
size: NA
J: TRBJ1-2
V: TRBV2
CDR3: CASSPGNSYGYTF
DNA: TGTGCCAGCAGTCCAGGGAATTCTTATGGCTACACCTTC

D: NA
size: medium-sized
J: TRBJ1-1
V: TRBV7-8
CDR3: CASSRTGAEAFF
DNA: TGTGCCAGCAGCCGTACCGGGGCGGAAGCTTTCTTT

D: TRBD1
size: few
J: TRBJ1-1
V: TRBV30
CDR3: CAWSRTGGDTEAFF
DNA: TGTGCCTGGAGCCGGACAGGGGGTGACACTGAAGCTTTCTTT

D: TRBD2
size: few
J: TRBJ2-3
V: TRBV7-3
CDR3: CASSLKFERGGTDTQYF
DNA: TGTGCCAGCAGCTTAAAGTTTGAGCGGGGAGGCACAGATACGCAGTATTTT

D: NA
size: medium-sized
J: TRBJ1-1
V: TRBV6-5
CDR3: CASSFAGTEAFF
DNA: TGTGCCAGCAGTTTCGCAGGCACTGAAGCTTTCTTT

D: TRBD1
size: NA
J: TRBJ1-5
V: TRBV20-1
CDR3: CSANEPGQINQPQHF
DNA: TGCAGTGCCAATGAGCCGGGACAGATCAATCAGCCCCAGCATTTT

D: NA
size: NA
J: TRBJ1-5
V: TRBV27
CDR3: CASSLSGNQPQHF
DNA: TGTGCCAGCAGTTTATCAGGGAATCAGCCCCAGCATTTT

D: TRBD1
size: NA
J: TRBJ2-3
V: TRBV18
CDR3: CASSPLGDRGDTQYF
DNA: TGTGCCAGCTCACCACTTGGGGACAGGGGAGATACGCAGTATTTT

D: TRBD2
size: NA
J: TRBJ2-3
V: TRBV25-1
CDR3: CARRGRGDTDTQYF
DNA: TGTGCCCGCCGGGGGCGGGGGGATACAGATACGCAGTATTTT

D: NA
size: NA
J: TRBJ2-6
V: TRBV15
CDR3: CATSTAQGNGANVLTF
DNA: TGTGCCACCAGCACAGCCCAGGGAAACGGGGCCAACGTCCTGACTTTC

D: TRBD2
size: NA
J: TRBJ2-3
V: TRBV12-3/TRBV12-4
CDR3: CASTKTSGGVDTQYF
DNA: TGTGCCAGCACCAAAACTAGCGGGGGGGTAGATACGCAGTATTTT

D: NA
size: NA
J: TRBJ2-4
V: TRBV30
CDR3: CAWRVQGPAKNIQYF
DNA: TGTGCCTGGAGAGTACAGGGTCCGGCCAAAAACATTCAGTACTTC

D: TRBD1
size: NA
J: TRBJ2-7
V: TRBV5-1
CDR3: CASSLGDRGSYEQYF
DNA: TGCGCCAGCAGCTTGGGGGACAGGGGCTCCTACGAGCAGTACTTC

D: TRBD1
size: NA
J: TRBJ1-2
V: TRBV11-2
CDR3: CASSSHTRQGNGYTF
DNA: TGTGCCAGCAGCTCCCACACAAGACAGGGGAATGGCTACACCTTC

D: TRBD1
size: NA
J: TRBJ1-2
V: TRBV7-2
CDR3: CASSLVAGGGYTF
DNA: TGTGCCAGCAGCTTAGTTGCAGGGGGTGGCTACACCTTC

D: NA
size: once
J: TRBJ2-3
V: TRBV12-5
CDR3: CASASSTDTQYF
DNA: TGTGCTAGTGCCTCTAGCACAGATACGCAGTATTTT

D: NA
size: few
J: TRBJ1-6
V: TRBV6-1
CDR3: CASGEPLHF
DNA: TGTGCCAGTGGGGAACCCCTCCACTTT

D: NA
size: few
J: TRBJ2-5
V: TRBV18
CDR3: CASSPGRVGETQYF
DNA: TGTGCCAGCTCACCCGGGCGGGTAGGAGAGACCCAGTACTTC

D: TRBD2
size: NA
J: TRBJ2-3
V: TRBV12-3/TRBV12-4
CDR3: CASSLTSGGTDTQYF
DNA: TGTGCCAGCAGCCTTACTAGCGGGGGCACAGATACGCAGTATTTT

D: NA
size: NA
J: TRBJ2-7
V: TRBV7-6
CDR3: CASSLAPAGPHEQYF
DNA: TGTGCCAGCAGCTTAGCGCCGGCAGGGCCCCACGAGCAGTACTTC

D: NA
size: NA
J: TRBJ2-2
V: TRBV5-1
CDR3: CASTVGSGELFF
DNA: TGCGCCAGCACGGTAGGGTCCGGGGAGCTGTTTTTT

D: TRBD2
size: few
J: TRBJ2-6
V: TRBV30
CDR3: CAWSGERGPYSGANVLTF
DNA: TGTGCCTGGAGTGGGGAGCGGGGGCCTTACTCTGGGGCCAACGTCCTGACTTTC

D: NA
size: NA
J: TRBJ1-5
V: TRBV20-1
CDR3: CSAGTGYYGGSQPQHF
DNA: TGCAGTGCTGGGACCGGATACTATGGGGGATCACAGCCCCAGCATTTT